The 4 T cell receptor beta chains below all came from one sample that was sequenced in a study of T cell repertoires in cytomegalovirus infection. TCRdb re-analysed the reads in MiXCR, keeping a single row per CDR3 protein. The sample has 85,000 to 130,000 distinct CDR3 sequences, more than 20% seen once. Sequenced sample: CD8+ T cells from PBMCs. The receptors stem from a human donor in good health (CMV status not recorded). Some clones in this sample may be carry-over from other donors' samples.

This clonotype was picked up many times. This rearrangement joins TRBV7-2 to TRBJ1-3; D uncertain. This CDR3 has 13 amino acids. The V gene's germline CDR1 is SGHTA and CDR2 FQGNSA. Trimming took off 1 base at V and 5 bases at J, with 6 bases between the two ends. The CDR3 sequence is CASSLGHRNTIYF. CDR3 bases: TGTGCCAGCAGCTTAGGACATCGAAACACCATATATTTT.

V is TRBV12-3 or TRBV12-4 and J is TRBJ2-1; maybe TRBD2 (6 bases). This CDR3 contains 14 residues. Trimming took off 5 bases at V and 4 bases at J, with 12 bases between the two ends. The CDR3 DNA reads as TGTGCCAGCAGTACCAGCGGGCTGTACAATGAGCAGTTCTTC. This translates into CASSTSGLYNEQFF.

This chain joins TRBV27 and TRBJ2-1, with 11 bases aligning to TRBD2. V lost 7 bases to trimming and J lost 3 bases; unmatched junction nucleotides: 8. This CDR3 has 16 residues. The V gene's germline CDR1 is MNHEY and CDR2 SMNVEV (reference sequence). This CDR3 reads CASKVSGGGIYNEQFF. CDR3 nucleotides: TGTGCCAGCAAAGTTAGCGGGGGGGGGATCTACAATGAGCAGTTCTTC.

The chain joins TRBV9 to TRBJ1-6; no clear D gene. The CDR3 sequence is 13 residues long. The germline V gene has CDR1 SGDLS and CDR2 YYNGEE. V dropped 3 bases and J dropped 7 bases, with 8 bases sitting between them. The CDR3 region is CASSDRPNSPLHF. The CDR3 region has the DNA TGTGCCAGCAGCGATCGACCAAATTCACCCCTCCACTTT.